The 7 T cell receptor beta chains below all came from one sample that was sequenced in a study of T-cell memory formation after mild COVID-19 (dated by TCRdb to about 2021). Library generation was performed with 5' RACE. For sequencing, an Illumina NovaSeq 6000 was employed. TCRdb reprocessed the public reads (quality trimming at Q25 with fastp, clone calling with MiXCR) and kept in-frame beta chains. For every CDR3 protein sequence, its rows merge into one entry that carries the most common genes and DNA. The sample includes roughly 170,000 distinct CDR3 sequences, with about 18% observed a single time. The biggest ten clones account for roughly 3.7% of the sample. The sample was PBMCs or a T cell subset sorted from them (not recorded which). These receptors were obtained from a man aged 18 to 29 who had mild COVID-19 (a few samples of this study predate the infection). The sample titles of this study are shuffled in the database, so cell type and time point are left out; the donor was told from shared clones.

This clonotype came up many times. This chain uses TRBV5-6 with TRBJ2-1; D perhaps matches TRBD1 (5 bases). Germline V gene lookup returns CDR1 SGHDT and CDR2 YYEEEE. V was trimmed by 1 base and J by 4 bases, leaving 12 bases between them. This CDR3 is 15 amino acids long. In DNA, the CDR3 is TGTGCCAGCAGCTTGAACCAGGGAAGGTACAATGAGCAGTTCTTC. Translated, it gives CASSLNQGRYNEQFF.

This clonotype was seen at least ten times. The V gene is TRBV7-6, the J gene TRBJ2-5; D assignment may be TRBD1 or TRBD2 (5 bases each). V was shortened by 5 bases and J by 2 bases, with 9 bases between the two germline ends. CDR1 and CDR2 from the germline V gene are SGHVS and FNYEAQ. The CDR3 length is 13 residues. The CDR3 region is CASSMGRQETQYF. The DNA of the CDR3 is TGTGCCAGCAGCATGGGACGGCAAGAGACCCAGTACTTC.

This clonotype was observed a handful of times. V is TRBV12-3 or TRBV12-4 and J is TRBJ2-1; the D gene is possibly TRBD2 (6 bases). The CDR3 sequence is 14 residues long. Trimming left V 8 bases short and J 2 bases short, with 13 bases between. The CDR3, as DNA: TGTGCCAGCCTCGACGGGGGACCCTACAATGAGCAGTTCTTC. Protein: CASLDGGPYNEQFF.

The chain links TRBV20-1 to TRBJ1-1; possible D gene TRBD1, 5 bases. The ends were cut back, 5 bases at V and 1 base at J, with 14 bases in the middle. Germline loops: CDR1 DFQATT, CDR2 SNEGSKA (reference sequence). There are 14 residues in the CDR3. CDR3: CSAPSAGANTEAFF. The CDR3 DNA sequence: TGCAGTGCTCCAAGCGCCGGGGCGAACACTGAAGCTTTCTTT.

The V and J genes are TRBV20-1 and TRBJ1-1; D uncertain. Trimming removed 0 bases from V and 8 bases from J, with 19 bases in between. The CDR3 loop spans 15 amino acids. Per the germline V gene, CDR1 is DFQATT and CDR2 is SNEGSKA (reference sequence). The CDR3 bases are TGCAGTGCTAGAGATCGGATTACTGCGTGGAAGGAAGCTTTCTTT. Its translation is CSARDRITAWKEAFF.

This clonotype was detected a few times. V and J are TRBV3-1 and TRBJ2-3; D gene unclear. This CDR3 spans 14 amino acids. The germline CDR1 and CDR2 sequences are LGHDT and YNNKEL (reference sequence). V shed 1 base and J shed 4 bases, with 9 bases lying between them. The CDR3 coding sequence is TGTGCCAGCAGCCAAGTGGTTAGCTCAGATACGCAGTATTTT. This translates into CASSQVVSSDTQYF.

J is TRBJ2-3 and V is TRBV7-9; 9 bases align to TRBD2. The germline gives CDR1 SEHNR, CDR2 FQNEAQ (reference sequence). The V and J ends lost 2 bases and 6 bases, in that order; junction bases with no gene match: 6. This CDR3 is 15 amino acids long. The CDR3 loop reads CASSLWRGGLDTQYF. The DNA for the CDR3 is TGTGCCAGCAGCTTATGGCGGGGGGGCCTGGATACGCAGTATTTT.